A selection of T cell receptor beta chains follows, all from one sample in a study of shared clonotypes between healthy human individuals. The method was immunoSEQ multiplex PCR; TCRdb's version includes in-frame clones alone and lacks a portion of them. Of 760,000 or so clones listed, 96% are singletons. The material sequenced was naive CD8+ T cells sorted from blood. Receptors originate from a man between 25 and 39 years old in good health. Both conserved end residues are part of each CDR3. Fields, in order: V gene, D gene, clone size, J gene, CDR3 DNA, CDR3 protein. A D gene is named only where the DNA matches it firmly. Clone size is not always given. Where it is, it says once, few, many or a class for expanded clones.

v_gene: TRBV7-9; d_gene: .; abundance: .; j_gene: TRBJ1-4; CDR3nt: TGTGCCAGCAGCTCGTCGGTGACCGGCTCCCGGGCAACTAATGAAAAACTGTTTTTT; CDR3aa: CASSSSVTGSRATNEKLFF
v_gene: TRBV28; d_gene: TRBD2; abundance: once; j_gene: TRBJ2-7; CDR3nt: TGTGCCAGCAGTTCCCCATATAGCGGGAGGTGGTACGAGCAGTACTTC; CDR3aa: CASSSPYSGRWYEQYF
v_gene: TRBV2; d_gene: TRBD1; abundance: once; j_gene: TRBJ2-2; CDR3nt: TGTGCCAGCAGTGAGACGACAGGGTTTATCGCCGGGGAGCTGTTTTTT; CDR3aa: CASSETTGFIAGELFF
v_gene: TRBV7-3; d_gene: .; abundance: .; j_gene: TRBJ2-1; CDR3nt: TGTGCCAGCAGCTTGATGGGGGACTACAATGAGCAGTTCTTC; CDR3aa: CASSLMGDYNEQFF
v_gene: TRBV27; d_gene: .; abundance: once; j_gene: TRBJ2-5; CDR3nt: TGTGCCAGCAGTTTAAACACCCCAACTTCCGGAGAGACCCAGTACTTC; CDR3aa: CASSLNTPTSGETQYF
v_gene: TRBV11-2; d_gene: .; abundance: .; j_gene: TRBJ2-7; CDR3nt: TGTGCCAGCAGCTTATGGGGGAGGACAATAAGCTCCTACGAGCAGTACTTC; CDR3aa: CASSLWGRTISSYEQYF
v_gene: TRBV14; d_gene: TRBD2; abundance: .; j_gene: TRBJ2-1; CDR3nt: TGTGCCAGCAGCCAAGATTTAGCGGGAGTGGTTCGGCCCTACAATGAGCAGTTCTTC; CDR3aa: CASSQDLAGVVRPYNEQFF
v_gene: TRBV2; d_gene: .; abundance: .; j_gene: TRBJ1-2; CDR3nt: TGTGCCAGCAGGAGGAGGGATGACTATGGCTACACCTTC; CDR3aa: CASRRRDDYGYTF
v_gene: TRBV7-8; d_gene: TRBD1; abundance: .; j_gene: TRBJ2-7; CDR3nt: TGTGCCAGCAGCACACAAACGGGACAGTACGAGCAGTACTTC; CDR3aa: CASSTQTGQYEQYF
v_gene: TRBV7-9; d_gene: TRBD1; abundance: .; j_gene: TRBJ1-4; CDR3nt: TGTGCCAGCAGCGAGGGACAGGCTACAACTAATGAAAAACTGTTTTTT; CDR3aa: CASSEGQATTNEKLFF
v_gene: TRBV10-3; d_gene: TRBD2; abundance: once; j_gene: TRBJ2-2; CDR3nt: TGTGCCACTGAAGCGGGAACGAACACCGGGGAGCTGTTTTTT; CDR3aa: CATEAGTNTGELFF
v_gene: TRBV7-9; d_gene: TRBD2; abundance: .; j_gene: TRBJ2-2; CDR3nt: TGTGCCAGCACCTACTCGGGAGGTGGGGCGTCCGGGGAGCTGTTTTTT; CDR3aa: CASTYSGGGASGELFF
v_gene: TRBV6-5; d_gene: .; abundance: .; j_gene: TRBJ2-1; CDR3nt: TGTGCCAGCAGCATCGTTGGCGCGTCAAACAATGAGCAGTTCTTC; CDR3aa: CASSIVGASNNEQFF
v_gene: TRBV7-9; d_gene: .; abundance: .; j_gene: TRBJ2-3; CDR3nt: TGTGCCAGCAGCTCTAGTTGGGGCAGTTCTCCAGATACGCAGTATTTT; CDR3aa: CASSSSWGSSPDTQYF
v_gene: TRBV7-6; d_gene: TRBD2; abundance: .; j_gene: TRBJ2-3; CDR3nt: TGTGCCAGCAGACCCGGGACTAGGGGCACAGATACGCAGTATTTT; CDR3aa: CASRPGTRGTDTQYF
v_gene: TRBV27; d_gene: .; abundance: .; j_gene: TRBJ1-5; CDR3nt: TGTGCCTCTGGGAAGAGCAATCAGCCCCAGCATTTT; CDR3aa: CASGKSNQPQHF
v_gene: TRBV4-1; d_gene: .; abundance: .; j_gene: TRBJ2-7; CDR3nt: TGCGCCAGCAGCCATCTTGCTAGTCCGGGGTCCTACGAGCAGTACTTC; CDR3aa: CASSHLASPGSYEQYF
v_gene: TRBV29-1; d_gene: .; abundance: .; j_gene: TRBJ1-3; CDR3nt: TGCAGCGTTGACTGGGCAGGGTCTGGAAACACCATATATTTT; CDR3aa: CSVDWAGSGNTIYF